Only a few counts were recorded for the clone carrying this T cell receptor (beta chain). Its antigen is as yet unknown. The entry originates in a study of T cell repertoires in cytomegalovirus infection. Study background: CMV infection plus the matching HLA type was flagged by public TCR beta signatures.

TCRdb re-called the reads through MiXCR, storing one row per CDR3 protein. Of around 170,000 distinct CDR3 sequences listed, 14% are singletons. Trimming at V came to 6 bases and at J to 4 bases, leaving 9 bases not matched to a gene. This CDR3 has 14 amino acids. Per the germline V gene, CDR1 is ENHRY and CDR2 is SYGVKD. Notes on the study in general: Frequencies of public TCR beta families were cumulated, and this identified carriers of CMV plus the relevant HLA. Ex vivo responses were dominated by HLA-C-restricted CMV-specific TCR beta clonotypes.

This TCR derives from a human donor in good health (CMV status not recorded). Some clones in this sample may be carry-over from other donors' samples. Sequencing was performed on PBMCs. This chain joins TRBV10-3 and TRBJ2-7; TRBD1 agrees at 7 bases. Here the CDR3 DNA reads TGTGCCATCAGGGGGGACAGCCATATTTACGAGCAGTACTTC. Residues: CAIRGDSHIYEQYF.